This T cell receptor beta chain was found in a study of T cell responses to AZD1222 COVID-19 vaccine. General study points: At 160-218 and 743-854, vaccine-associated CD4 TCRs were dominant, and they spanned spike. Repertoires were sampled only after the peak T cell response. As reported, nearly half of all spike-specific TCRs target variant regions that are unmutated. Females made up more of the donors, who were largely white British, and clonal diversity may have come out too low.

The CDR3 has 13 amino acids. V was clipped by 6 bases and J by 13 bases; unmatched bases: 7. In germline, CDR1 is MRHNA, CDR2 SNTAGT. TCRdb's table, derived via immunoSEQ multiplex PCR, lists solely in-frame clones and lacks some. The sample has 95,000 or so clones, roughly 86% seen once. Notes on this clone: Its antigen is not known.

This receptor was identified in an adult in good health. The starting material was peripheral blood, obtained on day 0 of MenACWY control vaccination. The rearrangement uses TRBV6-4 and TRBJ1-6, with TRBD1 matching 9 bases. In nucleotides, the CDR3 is TGTGCCAGCAGCGGGACAGGGCGAGGTCCCCTCCACTTT. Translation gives CASSGTGRGPLHF.